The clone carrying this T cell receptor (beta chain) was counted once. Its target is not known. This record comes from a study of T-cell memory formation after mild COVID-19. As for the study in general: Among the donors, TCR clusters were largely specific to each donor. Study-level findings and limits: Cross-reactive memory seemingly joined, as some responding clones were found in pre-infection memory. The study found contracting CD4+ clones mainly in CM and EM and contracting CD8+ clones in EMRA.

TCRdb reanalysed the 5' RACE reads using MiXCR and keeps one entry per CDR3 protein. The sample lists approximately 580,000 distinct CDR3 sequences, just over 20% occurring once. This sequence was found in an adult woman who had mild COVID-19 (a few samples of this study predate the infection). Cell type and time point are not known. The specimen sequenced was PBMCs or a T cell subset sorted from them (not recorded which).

The CDR3 region is CASSLEGQGAAEQYF. CDR3 in DNA: TGTGCCAGCAGCTTAGAGGGACAGGGGGCTGCCGAGCAGTACTTC. The V call is TRBV7-3, the J call TRBJ2-7; 12 nucleotides match TRBD1. V lost 2 bases, J lost 6 bases, and 5 bases stayed unmatched. The germline CDR1 and CDR2 sequences are SGHTA and FQGTGA. The CDR3 covers 15 residues. The full variable domain, completed using reference TRBV7-3 and TRBJ2-7, is GAGVSQTPSNKVTEKGKYVELRCDPISGHTALYWYRQSLGQGPEFLIYFQGTGAADDSGLPNDRFFAVRPEGSVSTLKIQRTERGDSAVYLCASSLEGQGAAEQYFGPGTRLTVT.